This T cell receptor (beta chain) was recorded in a study of blood T cell repertoires in COVID-19. Study-level information: Some COVID-19 samples were acute and others convalescent; all came from the United States, Italy and Spain. From T cells, B-cell-depleted T cells, or PBMCs came the material, which was cDNA or gDNA.

Sequenced by immunoSEQ multiplex PCR; TCRdb stores in-frame clones only, minus some. The data hold 100,000 to 150,000 clones, with over 75% observed a single time. Germline CDR1 SQVTM, CDR2 ANQGSEA. The CDR3 spans 13 residues. V lost 6 bases to trimming and J lost 3 bases, with 11 bases between them. The specimen sequenced was peripheral blood. The chain uses TRBV29-1 and TRBJ1-4, with a possible D match to TRBD1 (5 bases). The TCR sequence derives from a man aged 25-40 years with COVID-19, enrolled during active disease. CDR3 amino acids: CSVPGRANEKLFF. CDR3 nucleotide sequence: TGCAGCGTCCCAGGGAGGGCTAATGAAAAACTGTTTTTT.